This section outlines one T cell receptor (beta chain) sequence together with its context. Its specificity is unknown. The data were taken from a study of cytomegalovirus exposure and HLA in healthy donors. Study-wide points: Most subjects had HLA-A and HLA-B alleles reportedly predicted accurately by TCR beta sequences. HLA alleles showed associations with about 15,000 TCR beta sequences in a later analysis, at a 0.05 false discovery rate.

J was trimmed by 6 bases and V by 10 bases; bases with no gene match: 14. Germline CDR1 SNHLY, CDR2 FYNNEI. The CDR3 is 15 residues long. The PCR was carried out with 60 Vbeta primers and 13 Jbeta primers. TCRdb's table, derived via immunoSEQ multiplex PCR, lists solely in-frame clones and lacks some. The sample carries about 190,000 clones, 65% to 80% recorded once. Sequencing was carried out using PBMCs. The sequence was obtained from a woman between 35 and 50 years old in good health and CMV-seronegative. The chain links TRBV2 to TRBJ2-5; 10 nucleotides align to TRBD2. The CDR3 sequence is CAIPGASGSEKTQYF. CDR3 DNA sequence: TGTGCCATCCCCGGGGCTAGCGGGAGTGAAAAGACCCAGTACTTC.